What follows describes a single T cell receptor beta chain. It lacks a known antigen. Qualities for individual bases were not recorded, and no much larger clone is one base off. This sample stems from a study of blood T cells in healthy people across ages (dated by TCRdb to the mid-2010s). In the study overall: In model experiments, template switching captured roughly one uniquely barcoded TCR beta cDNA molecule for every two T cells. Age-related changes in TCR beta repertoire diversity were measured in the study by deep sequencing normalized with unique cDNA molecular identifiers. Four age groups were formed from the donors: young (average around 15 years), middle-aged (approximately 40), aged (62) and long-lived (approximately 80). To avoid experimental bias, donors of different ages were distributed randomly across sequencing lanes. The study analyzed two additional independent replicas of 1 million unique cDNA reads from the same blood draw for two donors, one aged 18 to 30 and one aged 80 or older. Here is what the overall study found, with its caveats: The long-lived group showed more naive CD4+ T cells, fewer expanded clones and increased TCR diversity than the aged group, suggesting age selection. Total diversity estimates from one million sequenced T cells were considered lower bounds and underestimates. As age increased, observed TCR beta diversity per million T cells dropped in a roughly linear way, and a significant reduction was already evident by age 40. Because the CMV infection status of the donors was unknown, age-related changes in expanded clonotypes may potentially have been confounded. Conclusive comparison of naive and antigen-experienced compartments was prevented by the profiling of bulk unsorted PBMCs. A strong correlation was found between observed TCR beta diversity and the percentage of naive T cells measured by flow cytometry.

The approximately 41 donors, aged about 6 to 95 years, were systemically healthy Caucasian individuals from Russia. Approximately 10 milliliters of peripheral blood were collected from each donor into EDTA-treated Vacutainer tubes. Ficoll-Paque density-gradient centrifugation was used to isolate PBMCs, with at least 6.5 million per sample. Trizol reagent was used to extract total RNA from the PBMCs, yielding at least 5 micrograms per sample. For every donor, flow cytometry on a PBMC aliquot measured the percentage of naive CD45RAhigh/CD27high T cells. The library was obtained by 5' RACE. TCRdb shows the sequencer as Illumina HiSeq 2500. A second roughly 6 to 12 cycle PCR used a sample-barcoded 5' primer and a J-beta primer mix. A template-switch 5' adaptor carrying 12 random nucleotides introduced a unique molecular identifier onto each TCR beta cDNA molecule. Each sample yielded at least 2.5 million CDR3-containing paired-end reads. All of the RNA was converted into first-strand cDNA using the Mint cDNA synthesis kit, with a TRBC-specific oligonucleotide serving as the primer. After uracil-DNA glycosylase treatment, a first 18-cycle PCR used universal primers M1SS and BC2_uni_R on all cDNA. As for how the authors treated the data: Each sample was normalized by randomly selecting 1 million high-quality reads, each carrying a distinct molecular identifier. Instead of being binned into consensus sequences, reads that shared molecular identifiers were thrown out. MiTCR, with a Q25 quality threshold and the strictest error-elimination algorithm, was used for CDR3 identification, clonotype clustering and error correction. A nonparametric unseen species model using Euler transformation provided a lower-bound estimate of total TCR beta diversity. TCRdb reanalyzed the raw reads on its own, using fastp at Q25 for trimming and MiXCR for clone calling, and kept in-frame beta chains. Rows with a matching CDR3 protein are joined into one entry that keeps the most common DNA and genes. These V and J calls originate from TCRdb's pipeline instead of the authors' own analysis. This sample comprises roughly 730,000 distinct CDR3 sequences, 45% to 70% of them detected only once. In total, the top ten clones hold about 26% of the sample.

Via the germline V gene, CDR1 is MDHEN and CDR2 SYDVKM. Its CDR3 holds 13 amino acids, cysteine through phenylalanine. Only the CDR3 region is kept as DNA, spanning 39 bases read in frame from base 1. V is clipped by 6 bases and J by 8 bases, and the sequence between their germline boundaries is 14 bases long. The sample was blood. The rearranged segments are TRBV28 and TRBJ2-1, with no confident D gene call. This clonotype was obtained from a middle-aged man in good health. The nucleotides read TGTGCCAGCAGCCCTCTCGGGCGCGATGAGCAGTTCTTC. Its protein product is CASSPLGRDEQFF.